The 20 T cell receptor beta chains below all came from one sample that was sequenced in a study of T cells in Graves' hyperthyroidism and ophthalmopathy. From RNA transcripts, TCR beta CDR3 regions were amplified. Researchers ran a first-round RT-PCR on the TCR CDR3 using the HTBI primer set. TCRdb recomputed calls from the multiplex PCR reads with MiXCR, one row per CDR3 protein. The sample has fewer than 650,000 distinct CDR3 sequences; approximately 15% are singletons. The specimen sequenced was blood. The receptors were gathered from a young woman with Graves' ophthalmopathy.

The rearrangement joins TRBV9 to TRBJ2-7; D may be TRBD1 (6 bases). V lost 0 bases and J 0 bases, leaving 13 bases between the germline ends. CDR3 length: 16 residues. Germline V gene lookup returns CDR1 SGDLS and CDR2 YYNGEE. The CDR3 reads CASSVAPGTISYEQYF. CDR3 coding DNA: TGTGCCAGCAGCGTAGCTCCGGGGACAATCTCCTACGAGCAGTACTTC.

This clonotype appeared a few times. The chain links TRBV6-5 to TRBJ1-6, with D unresolved. Germline loops: CDR1 MNHEY, CDR2 SVGAGI. This CDR3 is 16 amino acids long. The V end lost 2 bases, the J end lost 3 bases, and 11 bases lay between the germline ends. The CDR3 sequence is CASSYRLSSYNSPLHF. CDR3 bases: TGTGCCAGCAGTTACCGCCTATCCAGCTATAATTCACCCCTCCACTTT.

This clonotype was counted at least ten times. The rearrangement uses TRBV28 and TRBJ2-7, with TRBD1 as a possible D gene (5 bases). V shed 4 bases and J shed 2 bases, with 15 bases lying between them. Germline loops: CDR1 MDHEN, CDR2 SYDVKM. There are 15 residues in the CDR3. The CDR3 loop reads CASSSRQHRAYEQYF. The CDR3 bases are TGTGCCAGCAGTTCTCGACAGCATAGGGCCTACGAGCAGTACTTC.

In this sample, this clonotype turned up many times. This chain joins TRBV27 and TRBJ1-1; D may be TRBD1 (5 bases). The CDR3 runs 13 residues. Germline V gives CDR1 MNHEY, CDR2 SMNVEV (reference sequence). Trimming cost V 8 bases and J 11 bases, with 21 bases left between them. CDR3 coding DNA: TGTGCCAGCCCTTGCTGGCCAAGGGGAGGGGCTTTCTTT. It yields the protein CASPCWPRGGAFF.

This clonotype was found a few times. The CDR3 spells CAWSSVGYNEQFF. As DNA, the CDR3 is TGTGCCTGGAGTTCCGTGGGTTACAATGAGCAGTTCTTC. The V gene is TRBV30, the J gene TRBJ2-1; unclear D gene. The germline gives CDR1 GTSNPN, CDR2 SVGIG (reference sequence). This CDR3 has 13 amino acids. Trimming took 2 bases from V and 4 from J, leaving 9 bases between them.

The sample holds many counts of this clonotype. The CDR3 bases are TGTGCCAGCAGTGGTGGCAACAGGGGAGGGTATGGCTACACCTTC. Its protein product is CASSGGNRGGYGYTF. The chain is built from TRBV2 and TRBJ1-2; the match to TRBD1 covers 7 bases. Trimming took 4 bases from V and 5 from J; bases not matched to a gene: 10. The CDR3 runs 15 residues. From germline, CDR1 is SNHLY and CDR2 FYNNEI.

This clonotype was seen ten or more times. The genes are TRBV11-2 and TRBJ1-1; D unclear. Germline CDR1 reads SGHAT; CDR2 reads FQNNGV. With 5 bases removed from V and 7 bases from J, the gap between germline ends came to 14 bases. This CDR3 contains 13 residues. The CDR3: CASSETIGGEAFF. The CDR3 region has the DNA TGTGCCAGCAGCGAAACAATCGGCGGTGAAGCTTTCTTT.

V gene TRBV11-2 combines with J gene TRBJ2-4; 14 nucleotides agree with TRBD2. This CDR3 has 16 residues. Germline CDR1 reads SGHAT; CDR2 reads FQNNGV. V lost 4 bases, J lost 8 bases, and 7 bases stayed unmatched. CDR3 sequence reads: CASSSPGLAGEDIQYF. DNA of the CDR3: TGTGCCAGCAGCTCACCGGGACTAGCGGGAGAAGACATTCAGTACTTC.

This clonotype was recorded a few times. This rearrangement joins TRBV20-1 to TRBJ2-7; D perhaps matches TRBD2 (6 bases). Germline V gives CDR1 DFQATT, CDR2 SNEGSKA (reference sequence). The CDR3 spans 16 residues. Trimming shortened V by 5 bases and J by 0 bases, and 20 bases separated the two germline ends. The CDR3 DNA reads TGCAGTGCTTCACCTCCAGGACTACCAGCCTCCTACGAGCAGTACTTC. Protein: CSASPPGLPASYEQYF.

This clonotype was observed many times. V is TRBV2 and J is TRBJ2-3, with 12 bases that match TRBD2. Trimming removed 9 bases from V and 4 bases from J; junction bases left unmatched: 5. Germline CDR1 SNHLY, CDR2 FYNNEI. The CDR3 extends over 14 amino acids. The chain's CDR3 is CARTSGSAPDTQYF. CDR3 coding DNA: TGTGCCAGGACTAGCGGGAGTGCGCCAGATACGCAGTATTTT. Complete variable domain (other parts from reference TRBV2 and TRBJ2-3): EPEVTQTPSHQVTQMGQEVILRCVPISNHLYFYWYRQILGQKVEFLVSFYNNEISEKSEIFDDQFSVERPDGSNFTLKIRSTKLEDSAMYFCARTSGSAPDTQYFGPGTRLTVL.

A word on this clonotype: A much larger clone is a single base away; this may be a read error. The chain couples TRBV2 to TRBJ1-2, with 9 bases identical to TRBD1. Germline lookup yields CDR1 SNHLY and CDR2 FYNNEI. With 6 bases clipped from V and 4 bases from J, the junction kept 6 bases outside the gene matches. CDR3 length equals 14 residues. The CDR3 sequence is CASRTGQGAYGYTF. CDR3 DNA: TGTGCCAGCAGAACGGGACAGGGAGCCTATGGCTACACCTTC.

This clonotype was counted between two and nine times. The rearrangement links TRBV7-9 to TRBJ1-4; D not resolved. The CDR3 consists of 17 residues. Germline V gives CDR1 SEHNR, CDR2 FQNEAQ (reference sequence). Trimming took off 2 bases at V and 4 bases at J, with 17 bases between the two ends. The CDR3 region is CASSLIRVSRSNEKLFF. The CDR3 region has the DNA TGTGCCAGCAGCTTAATTCGGGTGAGCCGGAGTAATGAAAAACTGTTTTTT.

V and J are TRBV2 and TRBJ2-1, with TRBD2 identical over 9 bases. CDR3 size: 14 residues. V shed 4 bases and J 8 bases; nucleotides not matched to a gene: 6. Germline V gene lookup returns CDR1 SNHLY and CDR2 FYNNEI. CDR3 coding DNA: TGTGCCAGCAGTGGGGCTAGCGGGATTTATGAGCAGTTCTTC. Its translation is CASSGASGIYEQFF.

Ten or more counts support this clonotype. The genes are TRBV27 and TRBJ2-7; 11 nucleotides align to TRBD2. J was trimmed by 0 bases and V by 6 bases; bases with no gene match: 4. The CDR3 spans 15 residues. Per the germline V gene, CDR1 is MNHEY and CDR2 is SMNVEV (reference sequence). The CDR3 protein is CASRRGTSGSYEQYF. The CDR3 nucleotides read TGTGCCAGCAGACGGGGGACTAGCGGCTCCTACGAGCAGTACTTC.

This clonotype has ten or more counts. The rearrangement links TRBV11-2 to TRBJ2-1, with D possibly TRBD2 on 6 matching bases. From germline, CDR1 is SGHAT and CDR2 FQNNGV. V dropped 3 bases and J dropped 6 bases, with 9 bases sitting between them. This CDR3 is 13 amino acids long. The CDR3 bases are TGTGCCAGCAGCTTCGGGAGAGGCAATGAGCAGTTCTTC. Translated: CASSFGRGNEQFF.

The V and J genes are TRBV27 and TRBJ2-7; perhaps D is TRBD1 or TRBD2 (5 bases each). The CDR3 covers 15 residues. V dropped 6 bases and J dropped 6 bases, with 21 bases sitting between them. Per the germline V gene, CDR1 is MNHEY and CDR2 is SMNVEV (reference sequence). In nucleotides, the CDR3 is TGTGCCAGCAGCTTAGCAGGGTTCTCGGGAAGCGAGCAGTACGTC. Translation: CASSLAGFSGSEQYV.

The chain has TRBV5-5 and TRBJ1-1, with D uncertain. This CDR3 comprises 16 residues. Trimming left V 2 bases short and J 6 bases short, with 20 bases between. Per the germline V gene, CDR1 is SGHKS and CDR2 is YYEKEE (reference sequence). Here the CDR3 DNA reads TGTGCCAGCAGCTTAACGGACCGAGTTAGTATTCCTGAAGCTTTCTTT. Its translation is CASSLTDRVSIPEAFF.

This clonotype has a count of ten or more. This chain uses TRBV20-1 with TRBJ2-3; D may correspond to TRBD1 or TRBD2 (5 bases each). There are 13 residues in the CDR3. V dropped 4 bases and J dropped 1 base, with 9 bases sitting between them. CDR1 and CDR2 from the germline V gene are DFQATT and SNEGSKA (reference sequence). CDR3 loop: CSAMGPGTDTQYF. The CDR3, as DNA: TGCAGTGCTATGGGACCTGGCACAGATACGCAGTATTTT.

V and J are TRBV28 and TRBJ2-3; D is perhaps TRBD1 (5 bases). Germline V lookup: CDR1 MDHEN, CDR2 SYDVKM. There are 14 residues in the CDR3. Trimming took 6 bases from V and 4 from J, leaving 14 bases between them. CDR3 DNA: TGTGCCAGCAGCCCTGCCAGGGTCCCAGATACGCAGTATTTT. Translating it yields CASSPARVPDTQYF.

This clonotype was seen many times. The chain recombines TRBV7-2 with TRBJ1-2; D may be TRBD1 (5 bases). Trimming cost V 5 bases and J 6 bases, with 10 bases left between them. Germline CDR1 is SGHTA and CDR2 is FQGNSA. This CDR3 is built from 12 residues. The chain's CDR3 is CASSPDTHGYTF. DNA for the CDR3: TGTGCCAGCAGCCCGGACACCCATGGCTACACCTTC.